The source of this T cell receptor (beta chain) is a study of T cell changes during pregnancy in multiple sclerosis (dated by TCRdb to the late 2010s). In the study overall: In women with multiple sclerosis, the researchers looked at how the T cell repertoire shifted as pregnancy progressed.

The CDR3 contains 13 residues, cysteine and phenylalanine counted. CDR3 DNA only is kept here, 39 bases in frame from base 1. Sequences SGDLS (CDR1) and YYNGEE (CDR2) are obtained from the germline V gene. Ends trimmed: V by 4 bases, J by 12 bases; bases unmatched to a gene: 8. Library generation was performed with the immunoSEQ multiplex PCR assay. TCRdb limited this immuneACCESS table to in-frame rearrangements with V and J called. A share of clones is missing; checked studies link under half to unresolved V genes, and the rest is unexplained. The sample table contains more than 60,000 clones; only one count was recorded for more than 85% of them. More than 1.4% of the sample is held by the ten biggest clonotypes. In the case of this clone: The antigen it binds to is not known. Base-call qualities are not available, and no considerably larger clone is one nucleotide away.

Sequencing was performed on peripheral blood, taken in the second trimester of pregnancy. The V gene is TRBV9 and the J gene is TRBJ1-4; the junction holds 8 bases that match TRBD1. This sequence originates from a female donor with multiple sclerosis, enrolled in a pregnancy study. The CDR3 in this case is CASSSRTGRELFF. In nucleotides, the sequence is TGTGCCAGCAGCTCTCGGACAGGGAGGGAACTGTTTTTT.